This entry is about one TCR beta chain. This sample stems from a study of blood T cell repertoires in COVID-19. Study-level information: Donors in the United States, Italy and Spain gave samples during acute or convalescent COVID-19. From T cells, B-cell-depleted T cells, or PBMCs came the material, which was cDNA or gDNA.

Original data processing: It was from reference gene primer amplification that nucleated cell counts were estimated. Here immunoSEQ multiplex PCR was the method, and the copy in TCRdb shows in-frame clones only, minus some. That table furnishes V, J and clone size, whereas the DNA furnished D and trimming. The table lists under 100,000 clones, over 75% of them singletons. V lost 8 bases, J lost 7 bases, and 11 bases lay in between. The germline CDR1 and CDR2 sequences are LNHDA and SQIVND (reference sequence). CDR3 size: 11 residues. The receptor was isolated from an older man with active or convalescent COVID-19. Sample: peripheral blood. This rearrangement joins TRBV19 to TRBJ1-2; D remains unclear. CDR3 DNA: TGTGCCAGTTCCCAAGGGAGTGGCTACACCTTC. Amino acid sequence: CASSQGSGYTF.